This T cell receptor (beta chain) was sequenced during a study of blood T cell repertoires in COVID-19. Study context: Italy, Spain and the United States were the sources of the convalescent and acute COVID-19 samples.

V was pared by 0 bases and J by 2 bases, with 13 bases between. This CDR3 has 16 residues. Germline assignment: CDR1 MNHEY and CDR2 SVGAGI. This clone was seen only a few times. Per the original methods: Using reference gene primer amplification, nucleated cell counts were estimated. Sequencing was performed with immunoSEQ multiplex PCR; in TCRdb, only in-frame clones are kept and a portion is missing. That table is the source of V, J and clone size, and D and trimming were worked out from the DNA. Here the sample spans 410,000 or so clones, approximately 89% being singletons. Seattle researchers signed up patients amid active infection and tracked them longitudinally.

The material sequenced was peripheral blood. The clonotype comes from a woman aged 40 to 55 with COVID-19, enrolled during active disease. J is TRBJ1-2 and V is TRBV6-5; D is uncertain. CDR3 protein: CASSYSSGRQNYGYTF. DNA for the CDR3: TGTGCCAGCAGTTACTCGAGTGGCAGGCAGAACTATGGCTACACCTTC.